This T cell receptor beta chain was sequenced during a study of regulatory T cells in long-lasting Graves disease. Study-level results: Persistent disease was characterized by preferential usage of TRBV28, TRBJ1-2 and TRBJ2-5.

The authors built TCR beta libraries using iRepertoire HTBI primers and Arm-PCR of CDR3 regions. TCRdb re-analysed the multiplex PCR reads in MiXCR, keeping a single row per CDR3 protein. Here the sample spans a few hundred thousand distinct CDR3 sequences, about 21% being singletons. Time point reported: persistent/refractory GD, antithyroid drugs over 5 years with positive TRAb. With RNA extracted from PBMCs as input, the TCR library was made. Comment on this clonotype: Its matching antigen is unknown. Possible read error: a much larger clone is one base away.

CDR1 is SGHTS and CDR2 is YDEGEE in the germline V gene. The length of the CDR3 is 16 residues. The V segment lost 4 bases and the J segment 3 bases; nucleotides outside the gene matches: 8. The chain uses TRBV5-8 and TRBJ2-2; 8 positions agree with TRBD2. The source of this sequence is a female donor with Graves disease. The sample here was peripheral blood mononuclear cells (PBMCs), taken when the disease was refractory, from a patient treated with antithyroid drugs. In DNA, the CDR3 is TGTGCCAGCAGCCTTCCGGGACTAGGAGACACCGGGGAGCTGTTTTTT. Amino acids: CASSLPGLGDTGELFF.